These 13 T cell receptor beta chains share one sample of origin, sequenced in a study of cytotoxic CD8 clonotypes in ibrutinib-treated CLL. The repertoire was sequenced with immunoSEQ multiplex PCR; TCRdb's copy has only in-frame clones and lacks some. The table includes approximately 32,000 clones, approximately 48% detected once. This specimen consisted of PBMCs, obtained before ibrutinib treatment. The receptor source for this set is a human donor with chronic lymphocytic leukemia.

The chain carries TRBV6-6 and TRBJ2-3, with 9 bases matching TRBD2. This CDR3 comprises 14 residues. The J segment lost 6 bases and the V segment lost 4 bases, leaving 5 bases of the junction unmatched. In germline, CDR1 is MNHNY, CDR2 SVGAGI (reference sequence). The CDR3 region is CASSWTSVGDTQYF. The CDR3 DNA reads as TGTGCCAGCAGTTGGACTAGCGTAGGGGATACGCAGTATTTT.

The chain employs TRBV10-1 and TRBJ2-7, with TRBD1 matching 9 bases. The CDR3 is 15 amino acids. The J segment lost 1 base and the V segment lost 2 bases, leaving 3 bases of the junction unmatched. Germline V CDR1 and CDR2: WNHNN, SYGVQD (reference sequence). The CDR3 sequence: CASSEGTGRSYEQYF. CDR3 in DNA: TGCGCCAGCAGTGAGGGGACAGGGAGATCCTACGAGCAGTACTTC.

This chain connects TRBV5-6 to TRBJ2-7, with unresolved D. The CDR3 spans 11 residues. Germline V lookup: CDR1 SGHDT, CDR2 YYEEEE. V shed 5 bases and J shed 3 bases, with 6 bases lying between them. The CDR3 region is CASRASYEQYF. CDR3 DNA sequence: TGTGCCAGCAGGGCTAGCTACGAGCAGTACTTC. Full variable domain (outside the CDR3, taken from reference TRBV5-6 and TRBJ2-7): DAGVTQSPTHLIKTRGQQVTLRCSPKSGHDTVSWYQQALGQGPQFIFQYYEEEERQRGNFPDRFSGHQFPNYSSELNVNALLLGDSALYLCASRASYEQYFGPGTRLTVT.

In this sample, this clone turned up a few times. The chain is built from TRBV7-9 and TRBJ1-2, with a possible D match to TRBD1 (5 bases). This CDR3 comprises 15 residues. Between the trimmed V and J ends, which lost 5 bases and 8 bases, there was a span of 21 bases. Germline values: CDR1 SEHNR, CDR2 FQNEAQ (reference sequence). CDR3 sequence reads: CASSLTPGPRRGYTF. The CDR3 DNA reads TGTGCCAGCAGCCTCACGCCGGGACCCAGGAGGGGCTACACCTTC.

The DNA for the CDR3 is TGCGCCAGCAGCCCCCACAGGGCTAACTATGGCTACACCTTC. This codes for CASSPHRANYGYTF. V usage is TRBV4-1 and J usage is TRBJ1-2; weak D call: TRBD1 (6 bases). The CDR3 totals 14 residues. Germline V CDR1 and CDR2: MGHRA, YSYEKL. Trimming cost V 4 bases and J 0 bases, with 9 bases left between them.

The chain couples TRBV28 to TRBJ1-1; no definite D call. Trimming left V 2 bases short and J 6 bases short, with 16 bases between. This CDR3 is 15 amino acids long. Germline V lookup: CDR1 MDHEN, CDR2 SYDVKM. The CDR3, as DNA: TGTGCCAGCAGTTTAGCAGGCAACCTAGAGTCTGAAGCTTTCTTT. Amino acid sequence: CASSLAGNLESEAFF.

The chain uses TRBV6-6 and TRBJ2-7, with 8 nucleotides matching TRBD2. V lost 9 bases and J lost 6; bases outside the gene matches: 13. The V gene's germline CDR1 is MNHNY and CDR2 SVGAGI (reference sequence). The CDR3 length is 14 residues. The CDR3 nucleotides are TGTGCCAGTTGCGGGGGACTAGGCTTCTCCGAGCAGTACTTC. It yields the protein CASCGGLGFSEQYF.

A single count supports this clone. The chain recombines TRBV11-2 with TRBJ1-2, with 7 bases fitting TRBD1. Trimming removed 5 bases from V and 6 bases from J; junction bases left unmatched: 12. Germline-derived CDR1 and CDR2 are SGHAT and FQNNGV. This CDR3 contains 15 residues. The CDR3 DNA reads TGTGCCAGCAGCCCCCCCGACGGACAGGCGGATGGCTACACCTTC. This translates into CASSPPDGQADGYTF.

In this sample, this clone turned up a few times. The CDR3 is CASSVGTGRSNQPQHF. In DNA form, the CDR3 reads TGTGCCAGTAGTGTCGGGACAGGGAGAAGCAATCAGCCCCAGCATTTT. This sequence joins TRBV19 and TRBJ1-5; TRBD1 aligns across 9 bases. CDR3 length: 16 amino acids. The germline gives CDR1 LNHDA, CDR2 SQIVND (reference sequence). Trimming at V came to 5 bases and at J to 1 base, leaving 6 bases not matched to a gene.

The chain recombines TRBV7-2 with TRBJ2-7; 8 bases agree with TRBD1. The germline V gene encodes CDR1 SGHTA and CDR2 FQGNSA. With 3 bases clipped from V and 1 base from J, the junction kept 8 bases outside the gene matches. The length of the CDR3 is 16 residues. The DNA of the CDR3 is TGTGCCAGCAGCTTGTGGCAGGGGGCAAGGTCCTACGAGCAGTACTTC. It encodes CASSLWQGARSYEQYF.

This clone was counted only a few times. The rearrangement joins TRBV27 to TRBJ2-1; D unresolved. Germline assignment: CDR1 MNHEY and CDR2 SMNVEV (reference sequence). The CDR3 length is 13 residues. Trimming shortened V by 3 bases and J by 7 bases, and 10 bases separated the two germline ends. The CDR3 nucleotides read TGTGCCAGCAGTTTTGGAAGTTTTAATGAGCAGTTCTTC. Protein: CASSFGSFNEQFF.

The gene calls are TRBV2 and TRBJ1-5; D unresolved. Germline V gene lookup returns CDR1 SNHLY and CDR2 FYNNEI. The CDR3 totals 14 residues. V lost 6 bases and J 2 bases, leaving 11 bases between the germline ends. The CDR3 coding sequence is TGTGCCAGCAGCTGGGGTGAAGGCAATCAGCCCCAGCATTTT. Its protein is CASSWGEGNQPQHF.

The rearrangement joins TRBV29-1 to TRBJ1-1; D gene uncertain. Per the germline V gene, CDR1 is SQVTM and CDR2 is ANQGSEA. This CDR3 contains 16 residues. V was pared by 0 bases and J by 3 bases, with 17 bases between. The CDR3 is CSVEDSGLGFDTEAFF. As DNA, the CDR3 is TGCAGCGTTGAAGATAGCGGGTTGGGATTTGACACTGAAGCTTTCTTT.